This T cell receptor (beta chain) was observed in a study of T cells of healthy individuals. Trimming removed 1 base from V and 1 base from J, with 13 bases in between. Germline V lookup: CDR1 SGHAT, CDR2 FQNNGV. The CDR3 contains 16 residues. TCRdb processed the 5' RACE reads anew with MiXCR; each CDR3 protein has one entry. The sample has about 100,000 distinct CDR3 sequences, around 17% seen once. The chain employs TRBV11-2 and TRBJ1-1; no clear D. The receptor comes from a human donor in good health. The CDR3 spells CASSLAGRWANTEAFF. The DNA for the CDR3 is TGTGCCAGCAGCTTAGCAGGTCGGTGGGCGAACACTGAAGCTTTCTTT.